This passage covers 16 T cell receptor beta chains from one sample sequenced in a study of blood T cell repertoires in COVID-19. This table comes from immunoSEQ multiplex PCR, and its TCRdb copy is limited to in-frame clones, with some not included. Among 280,000 or so clones listed, around 87% were seen once. Material: PBMCs or T cells enriched from blood (not recorded which). The source of these receptors is a young woman with acute COVID-19.

This chain joins TRBV20-1 and TRBJ2-7, with D unresolved. V was trimmed by 6 bases and J by 2 bases, leaving 8 bases between them. Germline CDR1 and CDR2: DFQATT and SNEGSKA (reference sequence). The CDR3 consists of 11 residues. CDR3 loop: CSALIPYEQYF. As DNA, the CDR3 is TGCAGTGCCCTTATTCCCTACGAGCAGTACTTC.

This chain connects TRBV5-4 to TRBJ2-2, with 10 positions matching TRBD2. V was pared by 4 bases and J by 2 bases, with 8 bases of the junction left unmatched. Germline CDR1 is SGHNT and CDR2 is YYREEE (reference sequence). This CDR3 contains 17 residues. DNA of the CDR3: TGTGCCAGCAGCGTTTTTGGACTAGCGGTAAACACCGGGGAGCTGTTTTTT. This encodes CASSVFGLAVNTGELFF.

This chain links TRBV7-2 with TRBJ2-7; perhaps TRBD1 as D (5 bases). This CDR3 spans 12 amino acids. The germline gives CDR1 SGHTA, CDR2 FQGNSA. Trimming stripped 4 bases from V and 3 bases from J, with 7 bases between. CDR3 in amino acids: CASSWGSYEQYF. CDR3 sequence (DNA): TGTGCCAGCAGCTGGGGCAGCTACGAGCAGTACTTC.

The count of this clone is one. The chain recombines TRBV10-2 with TRBJ2-5; D unclear. Near its end, the DNA agrees better with TRBJ2-7, so the J call may be wrong. The length of the CDR3 is 11 residues. CDR1 and CDR2 (germline): WSHSY, SAAADI. The CDR3 sequence is CASSGHGEQYF. CDR3 nucleotide sequence: TGCGCCAGCAGTGGACACGGCGAGCAGTACTTC.

The rearrangement links TRBV10-1 to TRBJ1-5; maybe TRBD1 (6 bases). The CDR3 loop spans 13 amino acids. In germline, CDR1 is WNHNN, CDR2 SYGVQD (reference sequence). V lost 4 bases and J lost 4, with 8 bases in between. Written as DNA, the CDR3 is TGCGCCAGCAGTGTAACAGGGAATCAGCCCCAGCATTTT. Protein: CASSVTGNQPQHF.

The V gene is TRBV6-1, the J gene TRBJ1-4; weak D call: TRBD1 (6 bases). V lost 2 bases and J lost 4, with 17 bases in between. The CDR3 is 17 amino acids. Germline loops: CDR1 MNHNS, CDR2 SASEGT. In nucleotides, the CDR3 is TGTGCCAGCAGTGAACTTTCCGGGGGGCGGGTTAATGAAAAACTGTTTTTT. Translating gives CASSELSGGRVNEKLFF.

The rearrangement links TRBV14 to TRBJ2-5, with 8 bases identical to TRBD2. The CDR3 sequence is 17 residues long. V lost 5 bases, J lost 5 bases, and 16 bases stayed unmatched. Germline-derived CDR1 and CDR2 are SGHDN and FVKESK. CDR3 amino acids: CASSEGTSSSPRETQYF. For the CDR3, the DNA is TGTGCCAGCAGCGAAGGGACTAGTAGTAGTCCGCGGGAGACCCAGTACTTC.

This rearrangement joins TRBV11-2 to TRBJ1-2; no clear D gene. Germline V gene data show CDR1 as SGHAT and CDR2 as FQNNGV. V was cut by 5 bases and J by 2 bases, with 15 bases left in between. This CDR3 comprises 15 residues. The CDR3 DNA is TGTGCCAGCAGCCCCTCGGCGGGGAGGAACTATGGCTACACCTTC. It encodes CASSPSAGRNYGYTF.

This clone was observed a handful of times. V is TRBV7-9 and J is TRBJ2-2; no clear D gene. With 5 bases removed from V and 8 bases from J, the gap between germline ends came to 9 bases. CDR1 and CDR2 (germline): SEHNR, FQNEAQ (reference sequence). The CDR3 covers 12 residues. For the CDR3, the DNA is TGTGCCAGCAGCCCCCCTTTTGGGGAGCTGTTTTTT. Its protein is CASSPPFGELFF.

The chain has TRBV28 and TRBJ2-1, with 9 positions matching TRBD2. Germline V gene data show CDR1 as MDHEN and CDR2 as SYDVKM. CDR3 size: 17 residues. The trim removed 6 bases at V and 8 bases at J, leaving 17 bases unmatched. Here the CDR3 DNA reads TGTGCCAGCAGGCCCCCGGGACTAGCCCGAAGCGGGTATGAGCAGTTCTTC. Translating gives CASRPPGLARSGYEQFF.

The chain uses TRBV28 and TRBJ2-3; D remains unclear. The CDR3 sequence is 18 residues long. CDR1 and CDR2 (germline): MDHEN, SYDVKM. V was clipped by 5 bases and J by 2 bases, with 23 bases between them. Here the CDR3 DNA reads TGTGCCAGCAGTCCCAATCCGAGACTCTTGACGGACACAGATACGCAGTATTTT. Its translation is CASSPNPRLLTDTDTQYF.

This chain links TRBV30 with TRBJ1-1; possibly TRBD1 for D (6 bases). Germline CDR1 and CDR2: GTSNPN and SVGIG (reference sequence). This CDR3 spans 14 amino acids. V was trimmed by 3 bases and J by 0 bases, leaving 11 bases between them. In nucleotides, the CDR3 is TGTGCCTGGAGATATCGACAGGTGAACACTGAAGCTTTCTTT. It is translated as CAWRYRQVNTEAFF.

The chain joins TRBV11-2 to TRBJ2-2; 9 nucleotides align to TRBD2. Germline-derived CDR1 and CDR2 are SGHAT and FQNNGV. This CDR3 spans 16 amino acids. Trimming at V came to 5 bases and at J to 7 bases, leaving 11 bases not matched to a gene. CDR3 bases: TGTGCCAGCAGCAAGCGGACTAGCGCGAGTTACGGGGAGCTGTTTTTT. This codes for CASSKRTSASYGELFF.

The CDR3 region is CATFSSRSNQPQHF. CDR3 sequence (DNA): TGTGCCACCTTCTCTAGCAGATCCAATCAGCCCCAGCATTTT. This chain links TRBV24-1 with TRBJ1-5; D is unresolved. CDR1 is KGHDR, CDR2 SFDVKD, per germline. V was trimmed by 9 bases and J by 3 bases, leaving 14 bases between them. This CDR3 region has 14 residues.

The chain uses TRBV18 and TRBJ2-2; the D gene is possibly TRBD2 (5 bases). Trimming took off 0 bases at V and 5 bases at J, with 13 bases between the two ends. In germline, CDR1 is KGHSH, CDR2 LQKENI. The length of the CDR3 is 16 residues. CDR3 DNA sequence: TGTGCCAGCTCACCACCCTCTAGCTGGGAAACCGGGGAGCTGTTTTTT. Amino acid sequence: CASSPPSSWETGELFF.

This chain connects TRBV5-4 to TRBJ2-3; 9 bases agree with TRBD2. Germline CDR1 is SGHNT and CDR2 is YYREEE (reference sequence). Losses at the gene ends were 0 bases for V and 3 bases for J; bases not matched to a gene: 5. This CDR3 has 16 residues. The CDR3 sequence is CASSLGLAGTTDTQYF. CDR3 bases: TGTGCCAGCAGCTTGGGTCTAGCGGGGACAACAGATACGCAGTATTTT.